These 22 T cell receptor beta chains were all obtained from the same sample, sequenced in a study of technical replicates of blood from several donors. Produced via immunoSEQ multiplex PCR; TCRdb's table is partial and in-frame only. The table shows roughly 76,000 clones, with approximately 94% occurring only once. The sample taken for sequencing was T cells isolated from PBMCs. These receptors originate from a human donor in good health.

The rearrangement uses TRBV7-8 and TRBJ2-1; D not resolved. The CDR3 sequence is 13 residues long. Trimming pared 4 bases from V and 5 bases from J, leaving 9 bases between. Per germline, CDR1 SGHVS and CDR2 FQNEAQ. The CDR3 loop is CASSSIADNEQFF. DNA of the CDR3: TGTGCCAGCAGCTCAATAGCCGACAATGAGCAGTTCTTC.

The V call is TRBV30, the J call TRBJ2-7; 7 nucleotides agree with TRBD2. V lost 0 bases to trimming and J lost 4 bases; unmatched junction nucleotides: 12. The CDR3 extends over 16 amino acids. Germline CDR1 and CDR2: GTSNPN and SVGIG (reference sequence). The CDR3 region is CAWSVPNTGGSYEQYF. CDR3 bases: TGTGCCTGGAGTGTACCGAATACGGGGGGATCATACGAGCAGTACTTC.

This chain uses TRBV7-2 with TRBJ2-2; TRBD2 matches 15 bases. From germline, CDR1 is SGHTA and CDR2 FQGNSA. V was clipped by 5 bases and J by 7 bases; unmatched bases: 14. The CDR3 sequence is 19 residues long. The DNA of the CDR3 is TGTGCCAGCAGCCTACCGCGGGGACTAGCGGGAGGATCGGGCGGGGAGCTGTTTTTT. It yields the protein CASSLPRGLAGGSGGELFF.

The genes are TRBV6-1 and TRBJ2-7; TRBD1 might be the D (5 bases). Germline V gene sequence: CDR1 MNHNS, CDR2 SASEGT. With 5 bases removed from V and 4 bases from J, the gap between germline ends came to 18 bases. The CDR3 covers 15 residues. The CDR3 spells CASSMVDSPRYEQYF. The DNA of the CDR3 is TGTGCCAGCAGTATGGTAGACAGCCCTAGGTACGAGCAGTACTTC.

The gene calls are TRBV2 and TRBJ2-2; 9 nucleotides line up with TRBD2. The length of the CDR3 is 15 residues. CDR1 and CDR2 (germline): SNHLY, FYNNEI. V lost 7 bases to trimming and J lost 3 bases; unmatched junction nucleotides: 6. The DNA of the CDR3 is TGTGCCAGCAAAGGAGCGGGAGGAGACACCGGGGAGCTGTTTTTT. Translated: CASKGAGGDTGELFF. Supplemented by reference TRBV2 and TRBJ2-2, the full variable domain reads EPEVTQTPSHQVTQMGQEVILRCVPISNHLYFYWYRQILGQKVEFLVSFYNNEISEKSEIFDDQFSVERPDGSNFTLKIRSTKLEDSAMYFCASKGAGGDTGELFFGEGSRLTVL.

This chain links TRBV7-3 with TRBJ2-3; TRBD2 agrees at 7 bases. Trimming cost V 5 bases and J 4 bases; bases outside gene matches: 3. Germline CDR1 and CDR2: SGHTA and FQGTGA. This CDR3 is built from 13 residues. CDR3 loop: CASSLTSSDTQYF. DNA for the CDR3: TGTGCCAGCAGCCTGACTAGCTCAGATACGCAGTATTTT.

This chain joins TRBV25-1 and TRBJ1-1, with 8 nucleotides matching TRBD1. The trim removed 5 bases at V and 5 bases at J, leaving 10 bases unmatched. Germline assignment: CDR1 MGHDK and CDR2 SYGVNS. The CDR3 loop spans 15 amino acids. This chain's CDR3 is CASSQPGTGKTEAFF. The CDR3 DNA sequence: TGTGCCAGCAGTCAACCCGGGACAGGTAAAACTGAAGCTTTCTTT.

V is TRBV5-5 and J is TRBJ1-2, with a possible D match to TRBD1 (5 bases). Looked up from germline, CDR1 is SGHKS and CDR2 is YYEKEE (reference sequence). The V gene lost 4 bases and the J gene lost 6 bases, with 13 bases spanning the gap. This CDR3 is built from 13 residues. The CDR3 sequence: CASSLDRGHGYTF. The CDR3 DNA is TGTGCCAGCAGCCTGGATAGGGGTCATGGCTACACCTTC.

J is TRBJ2-1 and V is TRBV10-1; TRBD2 aligns across 12 bases. The CDR3 covers 15 residues. J lost 7 bases, V lost 8 bases, and 9 bases had no gene match. The germline V gene encodes CDR1 WNHNN and CDR2 SYGVQD (reference sequence). Written as DNA, the CDR3 is TGCGCCAGCCGTGCGAGACTAGCGGGAGAAAATGAGCAGTTCTTC. Its protein product is CASRARLAGENEQFF.

The chain combines TRBV10-3 with TRBJ2-3, with 9 bases matching TRBD2. Germline CDR1 and CDR2: ENHRY and SYGVKD. The V and J ends lost 9 bases and 4 bases, in that order; junction bases with no gene match: 17. CDR3 length equals 17 residues. The CDR3: CAIKPRLADWGPDTQYF. DNA of the CDR3: TGTGCCATTAAGCCGAGACTAGCGGACTGGGGCCCAGATACGCAGTATTTT.

The chain carries TRBV11-2 and TRBJ1-5; TRBD1 is a possible D gene (5 bases). CDR1 and CDR2 from the germline V gene are SGHAT and FQNNGV. This CDR3 has 15 residues. The V gene lost 1 base and the J gene lost 5 bases, with 12 bases spanning the gap. The CDR3 spells CASSLGGEQDQPQHF. As DNA, the CDR3 is TGTGCCAGCAGCTTAGGGGGGGAACAGGATCAGCCCCAGCATTTT. Full variable domain (missing parts from reference TRBV11-2 and TRBJ1-5): EAGVAQSPRYKIIEKRQSVAFWCNPISGHATLYWYQQILGQGPKLLIQFQNNGVVDDSQLPKDRFSAERLKGVDSTLKIQPAKLEDSAVYLCASSLGGEQDQPQHFGDGTRLSIL.

The chain uses TRBV9 and TRBJ2-1; D remains unclear. Looked up from germline, CDR1 is SGDLS and CDR2 is YYNGEE. The CDR3 covers 15 residues. Trimming took off 4 bases at V and 4 bases at J, with 15 bases between the two ends. CDR3 in DNA: TGTGCCAGCAGCTCCTCTTTGGGCCTATACAATGAGCAGTTCTTC. Residues: CASSSSLGLYNEQFF.

The J gene is TRBJ1-4, the V gene TRBV7-2, with 10 positions matching TRBD1. CDR3 length: 15 amino acids. Germline V gene lookup returns CDR1 SGHTA and CDR2 FQGNSA. Germline trimming cut 5 bases from V and 5 bases from J; bases unmatched to any gene: 5. CDR3 in DNA: TGTGCCAGCAGCCTAAGGGGACAGGGGAATGAAAAACTGTTTTTT. Translating gives CASSLRGQGNEKLFF. The whole variable domain, remainder taken from reference TRBV7-2 and TRBJ1-4, is GAGVSQSPSNKVTEKGKDVELRCDPISGHTALYWYRQSLGQGLEFLIYFQGNSAPDKSGLPSDRFSAERTGGSVSTLTIQRTQQEDSAVYLCASSLRGQGNEKLFFGSGTQLSVL.

The chain has TRBV27 and TRBJ1-5; TRBD1 is a possible D gene (5 bases). V was pared by 5 bases and J by 8 bases, with 13 bases between. This CDR3 has 13 residues. Germline loops: CDR1 MNHEY, CDR2 SMNVEV (reference sequence). The CDR3 sequence: CASSVSGNEPQHF. The CDR3 bases are TGTGCCAGCAGTGTGTCAGGGAACGAGCCCCAGCATTTT.

As DNA, the CDR3 is TGTGCCAGCAGCGGATTCGGGGAACTAGGGTACGAGCAGTACTTC. It specifies CASSGFGELGYEQYF. The chain has TRBV9 and TRBJ2-7; D is possibly TRBD2 (5 bases). Germline values: CDR1 SGDLS, CDR2 YYNGEE. Trimming stripped 3 bases from V and 4 bases from J, with 17 bases between. This CDR3 comprises 15 residues. Using reference TRBV9 and TRBJ2-7 for the parts outside the CDR3, the full variable domain is DSGVTQTPKHLITATGQRVTLRCSPRSGDLSVYWYQQSLDQGLQFLIQYYNGEERAKGNILERFSAQQFPDLHSELNLSSLELGDSALYFCASSGFGELGYEQYFGPGTRLTVT.

This chain joins TRBV6-6 and TRBJ1-3; D is possibly TRBD1 (5 bases). CDR1 MNHNY and CDR2 SVGAGI come from the germline V gene (reference sequence). The CDR3 loop spans 15 amino acids. Deletions cut 0 bases from V and 4 bases from J, with 10 bases between. CDR3 sequence reads: CASSYSEGRGNTIYF. The CDR3 DNA is TGTGCCAGCAGTTACTCGGAGGGGCGCGGAAACACCATATATTTT.

The rearrangement uses TRBV5-6 and TRBJ2-2; 9 positions agree with TRBD1. V lost 0 bases and J lost 5; bases outside the gene matches: 2. This CDR3 region has 15 residues. CDR1 is SGHDT and CDR2 is YYEEEE in the germline V gene. The CDR3 DNA sequence: TGTGCCAGCAGCTTGGGACAGGGGGGGACCGGGGAGCTGTTTTTT. It specifies CASSLGQGGTGELFF.

Written as DNA, the CDR3 is TGTGCCAGCAGCCTCCAGGGTTCCGCAGGGGGTTTGTACGAGCAGTACTTC. Its protein product is CASSLQGSAGGLYEQYF. The chain uses TRBV9 and TRBJ2-7; 7 bases are a match to TRBD1. CDR3 length: 17 residues. Germline assignment: CDR1 SGDLS and CDR2 YYNGEE. Trimming cost V 4 bases and J 4 bases; bases outside gene matches: 17. Filled out from reference TRBV9 and TRBJ2-7, the complete variable domain reads DSGVTQTPKHLITATGQRVTLRCSPRSGDLSVYWYQQSLDQGLQFLIQYYNGEERAKGNILERFSAQQFPDLHSELNLSSLELGDSALYFCASSLQGSAGGLYEQYFGPGTRLTVT.

The rearrangement uses TRBV19 and TRBJ1-2; D not certain. The CDR3 is 11 residues long. Trimming removed 3 bases at V and 8 bases at J, with 7 bases between. Looked up from germline, CDR1 is LNHDA and CDR2 is SQIVND (reference sequence). The CDR3, as DNA: TGTGCCAGTAGTATCTCGGTCGGCTACACCTTC. Encoded protein: CASSISVGYTF.

This clone was recorded only once. The V and J genes are TRBV15 and TRBJ2-7; no clear D gene. This CDR3 region has 15 residues. The germline V and J ends were trimmed by 0 bases and 3 bases, with 12 bases remaining between them. Germline V gene data show CDR1 as LNHNV and CDR2 as YYDKDF (reference sequence). The CDR3: CATSRESSFNYEQYF. CDR3 nucleotide sequence: TGTGCCACCAGCAGAGAGAGTAGTTTTAACTACGAGCAGTACTTC.

The rearrangement uses TRBV27 and TRBJ1-2, with 7 bases that match TRBD1. The CDR3 contains 14 residues. V lost 3 bases, J lost 5 bases, and 6 bases stayed unmatched. Germline CDR1 and CDR2: MNHEY and SMNVEV (reference sequence). Written as DNA, the CDR3 is TGTGCCAGCAGTTTGATAGGGGGCAGATATGGCTACACCTTC. This codes for CASSLIGGRYGYTF.

The chain couples TRBV5-1 to TRBJ2-1, with D tentatively TRBD2 (5 bases). V shed 2 bases and J shed 2 bases, with 14 bases lying between them. In germline, CDR1 is SGHRS, CDR2 YFSETQ. This CDR3 region has 16 residues. CDR3 loop: CASSLGPGTTYNEQFF. DNA for the CDR3: TGCGCCAGCAGCTTAGGACCGGGAACGACCTACAATGAGCAGTTCTTC. The entire variable domain, with the rest obtained from reference TRBV5-1 and TRBJ2-1, is as follows: KAGVTQTPRYLIKTRGQQVTLSCSPISGHRSVSWYQQTPGQGLQFLFEYFSETQRNKGNFPGRFSGRQFSNSRSEMNVSTLELGDSALYLCASSLGPGTTYNEQFFGPGTRLTVL.